This T cell receptor beta chain was obtained from a study of T cell changes during pregnancy in multiple sclerosis. The length of the CDR3 is 13 residues. The V gene's germline CDR1 is MNHEY and CDR2 SMNVEV (reference sequence). V gave up 9 bases and J gave up 2 bases; unmatched junction bases: 4. The table came from immunoSEQ multiplex PCR; TCRdb's copy has only in-frame clones and leaves some out. Here the sample spans over 45,000 clones, 85% to 90% being singletons. The sequence came from a female donor in good health, enrolled as a control in a pregnancy study. This specimen was peripheral blood, taken in the first trimester of pregnancy. The V call is TRBV27, the J call TRBJ2-7, with TRBD2 matching over 10 bases. CDR3 DNA: TGTGCCAGTCGGACTAGCGGTGCCTACGAGCAGTACTTC. Translation gives CASRTSGAYEQYF.